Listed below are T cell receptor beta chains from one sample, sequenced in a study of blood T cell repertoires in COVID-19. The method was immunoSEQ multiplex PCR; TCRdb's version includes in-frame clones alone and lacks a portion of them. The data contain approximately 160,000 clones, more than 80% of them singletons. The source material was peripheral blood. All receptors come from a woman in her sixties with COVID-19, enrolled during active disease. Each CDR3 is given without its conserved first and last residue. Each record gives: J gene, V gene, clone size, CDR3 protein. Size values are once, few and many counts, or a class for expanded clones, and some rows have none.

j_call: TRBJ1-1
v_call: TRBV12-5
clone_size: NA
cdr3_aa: ASGTVRDTNTEAF

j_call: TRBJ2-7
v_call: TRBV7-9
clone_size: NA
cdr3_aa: ASSLLTGLEQY

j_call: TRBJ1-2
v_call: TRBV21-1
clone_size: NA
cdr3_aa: ATLRGGPGYGYT

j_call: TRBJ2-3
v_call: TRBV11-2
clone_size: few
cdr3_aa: ASSHSGGHADTQY

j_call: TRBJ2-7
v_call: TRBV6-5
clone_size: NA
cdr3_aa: ASSTGLSSYEQY

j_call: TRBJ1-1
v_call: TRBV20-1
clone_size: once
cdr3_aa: SVNKNTEAF

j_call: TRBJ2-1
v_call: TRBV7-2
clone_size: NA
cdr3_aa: ASTSLRANEQF

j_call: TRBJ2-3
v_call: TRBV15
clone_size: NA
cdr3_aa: ATSREGRDTDTQY

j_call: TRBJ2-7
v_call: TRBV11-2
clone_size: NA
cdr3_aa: ASSFTRDRQY

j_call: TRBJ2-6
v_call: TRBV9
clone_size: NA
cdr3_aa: ASNSNSWGPPGANVLT

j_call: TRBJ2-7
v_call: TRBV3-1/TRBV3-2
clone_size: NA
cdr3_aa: ASSPILKPYEQY

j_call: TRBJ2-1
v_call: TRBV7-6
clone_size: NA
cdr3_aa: ASSLAVAGNEQF

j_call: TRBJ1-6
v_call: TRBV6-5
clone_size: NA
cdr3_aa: ASSLDSQDNSPLH

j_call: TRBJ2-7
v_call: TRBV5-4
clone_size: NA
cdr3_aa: ASSLGRQAYEQY

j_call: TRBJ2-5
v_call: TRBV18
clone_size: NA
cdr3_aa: ASSPPLGQGMRETQY

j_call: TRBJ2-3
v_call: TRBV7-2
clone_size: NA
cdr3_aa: ASSPSRGGAGEDTQY

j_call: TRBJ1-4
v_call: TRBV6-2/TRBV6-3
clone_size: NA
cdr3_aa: ASSARLGQVKLF

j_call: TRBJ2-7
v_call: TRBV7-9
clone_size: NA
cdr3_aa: ASSFGGISYEQY

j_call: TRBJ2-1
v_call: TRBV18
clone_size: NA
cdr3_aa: ASSPSGAYNEQF